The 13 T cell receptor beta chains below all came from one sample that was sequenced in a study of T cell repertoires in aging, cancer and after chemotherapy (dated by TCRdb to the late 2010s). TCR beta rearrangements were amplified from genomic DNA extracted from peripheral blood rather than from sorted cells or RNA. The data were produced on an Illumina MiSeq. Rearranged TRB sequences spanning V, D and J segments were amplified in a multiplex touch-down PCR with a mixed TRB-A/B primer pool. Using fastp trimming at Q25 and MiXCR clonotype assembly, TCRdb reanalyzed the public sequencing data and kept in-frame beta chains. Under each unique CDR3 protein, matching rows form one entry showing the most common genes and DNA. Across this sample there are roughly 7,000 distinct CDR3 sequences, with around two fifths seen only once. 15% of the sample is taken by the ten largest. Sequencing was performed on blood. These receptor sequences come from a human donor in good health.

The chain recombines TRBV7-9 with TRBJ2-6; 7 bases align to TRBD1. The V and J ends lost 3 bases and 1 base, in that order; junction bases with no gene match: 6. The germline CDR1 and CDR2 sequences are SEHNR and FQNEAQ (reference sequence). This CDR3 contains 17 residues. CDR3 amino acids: CASSLGTAFSGANVLTF. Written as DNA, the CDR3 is TGTGCCAGCAGCTTGGGGACAGCTTTTTCTGGGGCCAACGTCCTGACTTTC.

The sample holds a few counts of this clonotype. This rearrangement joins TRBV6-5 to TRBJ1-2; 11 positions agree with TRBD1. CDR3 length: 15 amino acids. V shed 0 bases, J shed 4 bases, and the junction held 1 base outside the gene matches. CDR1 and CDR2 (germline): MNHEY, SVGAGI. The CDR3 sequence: CASSYSGTGGYGYTF. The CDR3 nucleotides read TGTGCCAGCAGTTACTCGGGGACAGGGGGCTATGGCTACACCTTC.

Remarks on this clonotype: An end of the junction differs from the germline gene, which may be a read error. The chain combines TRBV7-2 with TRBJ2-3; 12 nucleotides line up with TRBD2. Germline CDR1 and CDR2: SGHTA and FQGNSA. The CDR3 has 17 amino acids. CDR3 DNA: TGCGCCAGCAGCCAAGATCTAGCGGGGGGGCCTACAGATACGCAGTATTTT. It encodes CASSQDLAGGPTDTQYF.

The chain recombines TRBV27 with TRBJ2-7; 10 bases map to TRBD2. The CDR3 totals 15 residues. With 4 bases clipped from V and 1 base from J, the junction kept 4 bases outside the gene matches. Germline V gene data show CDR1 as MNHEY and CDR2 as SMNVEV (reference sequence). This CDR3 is CASSSPSGGSYEQYF. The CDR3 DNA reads TGTGCCAGCAGTTCCCCTAGCGGGGGTTCCTACGAGCAGTACTTC.

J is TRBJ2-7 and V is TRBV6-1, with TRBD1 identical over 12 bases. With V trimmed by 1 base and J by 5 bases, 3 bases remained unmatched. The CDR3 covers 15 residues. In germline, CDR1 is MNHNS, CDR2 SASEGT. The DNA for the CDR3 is TGTGCCAGCAGTGAAGGGGGACAGGGGGCCGACGAGCAGTACTTC. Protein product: CASSEGGQGADEQYF.

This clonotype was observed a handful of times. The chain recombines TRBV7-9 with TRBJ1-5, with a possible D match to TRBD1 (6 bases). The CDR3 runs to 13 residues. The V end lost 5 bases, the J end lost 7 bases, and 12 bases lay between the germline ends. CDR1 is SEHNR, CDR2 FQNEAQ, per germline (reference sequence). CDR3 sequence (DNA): TGTGCCAGCAGCACACAGGGAGGGCAGCCCCAGCATTTT. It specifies CASSTQGGQPQHF. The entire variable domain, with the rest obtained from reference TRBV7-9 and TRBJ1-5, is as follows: DTGVSQNPRHKITKRGQNVTFRCDPISEHNRLYWYRQTLGQGPEFLTYFQNEAQLEKSRLLSDRFSAERPKGSFSTLEIQRTEQGDSAMYLCASSTQGGQPQHFGDGTRLSIL.

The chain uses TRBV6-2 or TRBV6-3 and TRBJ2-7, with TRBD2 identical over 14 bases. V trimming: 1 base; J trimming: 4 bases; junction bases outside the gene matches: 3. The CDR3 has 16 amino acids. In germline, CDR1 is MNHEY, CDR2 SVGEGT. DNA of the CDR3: TGTGCCAGCAGTTACTGGGGACTAGCGGGGGATTACGAGCAGTACTTC. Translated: CASSYWGLAGDYEQYF.

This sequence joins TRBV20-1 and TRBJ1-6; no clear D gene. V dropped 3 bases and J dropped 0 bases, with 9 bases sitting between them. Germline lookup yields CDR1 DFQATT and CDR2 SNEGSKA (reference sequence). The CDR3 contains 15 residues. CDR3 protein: CSASAASSYNSPLHF. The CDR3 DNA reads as TGCAGTGCTAGTGCAGCCAGCTCCTATAATTCACCCCTCCACTTT.

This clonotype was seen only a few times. Written as DNA, the CDR3 is TGTGCCAGCAGTGAAAATGGGGGACGCACAGATACGCAGTATTTT. It encodes CASSENGGRTDTQYF. The V call is TRBV6-5, the J call TRBJ2-3; D assignment may be TRBD1 or TRBD2 (5 bases each). CDR1 MNHEY and CDR2 SVGAGI come from the germline V gene. The CDR3 sequence is 15 residues long. Deletions cut 5 bases from V and 1 base from J, with 13 bases between.

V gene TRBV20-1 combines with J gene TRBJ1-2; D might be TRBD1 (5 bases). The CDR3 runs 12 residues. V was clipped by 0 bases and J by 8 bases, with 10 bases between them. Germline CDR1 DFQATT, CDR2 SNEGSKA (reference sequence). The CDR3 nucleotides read TGCAGTGCTAGAGAACAGGAAAACGGCTACACCTTC. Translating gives CSAREQENGYTF.

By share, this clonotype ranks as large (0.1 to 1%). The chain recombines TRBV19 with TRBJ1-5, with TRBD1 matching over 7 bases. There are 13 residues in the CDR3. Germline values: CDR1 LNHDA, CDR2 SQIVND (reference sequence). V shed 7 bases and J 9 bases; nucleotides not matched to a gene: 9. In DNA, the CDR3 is TGTGCCAGTACTTGGGACAGTAGGACGCCCCAGCATTTT. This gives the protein CASTWDSRTPQHF.

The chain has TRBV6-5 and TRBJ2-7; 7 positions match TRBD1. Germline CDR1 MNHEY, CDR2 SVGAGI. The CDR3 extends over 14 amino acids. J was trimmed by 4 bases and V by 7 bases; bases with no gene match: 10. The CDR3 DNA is TGTGCCAGCAAAGTCTACAGGGGCCCGTACGAGCAGTACTTC. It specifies CASKVYRGPYEQYF.

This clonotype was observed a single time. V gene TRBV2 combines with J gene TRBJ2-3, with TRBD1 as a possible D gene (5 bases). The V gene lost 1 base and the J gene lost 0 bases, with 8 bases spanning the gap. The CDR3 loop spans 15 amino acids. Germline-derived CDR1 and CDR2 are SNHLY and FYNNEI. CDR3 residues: CASSEGRASTDTQYF. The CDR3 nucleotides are TGTGCCAGCAGTGAAGGCAGGGCTAGCACAGATACGCAGTATTTT. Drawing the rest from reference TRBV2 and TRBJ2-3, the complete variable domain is EPEVTQTPSHQVTQMGQEVILRCVPISNHLYFYWYRQILGQKVEFLVSFYNNEISEKSEIFDDQFSVERPDGSNFTLKIRSTKLEDSAMYFCASSEGRASTDTQYFGPGTRLTVL.